This TCR beta chain was sequenced in a study of CD8+ T cells in alopecia areata. As the sequencing template, cDNA was produced by extracting RNA and reverse transcribing it. Data came from immunoSEQ multiplex PCR; TCRdb stores just in-frame clones and leaves some out. The data hold under 250,000 clones, with 50% to 60% observed a single time. Study-level results: Higher clonality and more expanded CD8+ clones appeared in lesional than normal scalp.

Worth noting for this clone: Its specificity is not known.

PBMCs, the starting material, were the source of sorted CD4+ and CD8+ T cells. From germline, CDR1 is SGDLS and CDR2 YYNGEE. This CDR3 has 15 amino acids. V shed 3 bases, J shed 5 bases, and the junction held 5 bases outside the gene matches. Sequencing used CD4+ T cells sorted from blood, obtained at week 0. The V and J genes are TRBV9 and TRBJ2-3; TRBD2 matches 11 bases. The source is a human donor with alopecia areata. The CDR3: CASSAGLAGGDTQYF. The CDR3 DNA sequence: TGTGCCAGCAGCGCAGGACTAGCGGGCGGAGATACGCAGTATTTT.